The entry below describes one T cell receptor beta chain. Donors sampled were nominally healthy, though unrecorded immune exposures were likely. The data belong to a study of cytomegalovirus exposure and HLA in healthy donors. Germline loops: CDR1 LNHDA, CDR2 SQIVND (reference sequence). V lost 6 bases, J lost 0 bases, and 0 bases stayed unmatched. The CDR3 extends over 14 amino acids. The PCR ran on 60 Vbeta and 13 Jbeta primers. Assay used: immunoSEQ multiplex PCR; TCRdb lists only in-frame clones, some missing. This repertoire shows 200,000 to 250,000 clones, more than 60% found once; its top ten account for roughly 2%.

The V gene is TRBV19, the J gene TRBJ2-7; 12 nucleotides align to TRBD2. Sequencing used PBMCs. The clonotype comes from a woman aged 25 to 39 in good health and CMV-seronegative. As DNA, the CDR3 is TGTGCCAGTAGGACTAGCGGGAGCTCCTACGAGCAGTACTTC. Amino acid sequence: CASRTSGSSYEQYF.